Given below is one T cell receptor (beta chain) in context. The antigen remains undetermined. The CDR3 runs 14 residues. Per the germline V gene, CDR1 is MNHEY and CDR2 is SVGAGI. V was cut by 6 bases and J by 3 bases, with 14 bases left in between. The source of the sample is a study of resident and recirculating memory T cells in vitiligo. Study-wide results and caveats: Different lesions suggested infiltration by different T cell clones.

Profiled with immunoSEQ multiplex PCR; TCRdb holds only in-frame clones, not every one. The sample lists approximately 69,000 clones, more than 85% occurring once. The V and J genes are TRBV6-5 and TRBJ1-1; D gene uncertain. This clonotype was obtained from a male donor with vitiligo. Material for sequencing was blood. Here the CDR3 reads CASSLVGPYTEAFF. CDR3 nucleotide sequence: TGTGCCAGCAGCCTCGTTGGCCCCTACACTGAAGCTTTCTTT.